The 28 T cell receptor beta chains in this list originate from one sample, sequenced in a study of T cell responses to AZD1222 COVID-19 vaccine. The protocol was immunoSEQ multiplex PCR, while the TCRdb copy is restricted to in-frame clones and leaves out a portion. This table has 100,000 to 150,000 clones, roughly nine tenths appearing once. The material was peripheral blood, obtained on day 0 of AZD1222 vaccination. The origin of the receptors is an adult in good health.

This clone was observed a few times. J is TRBJ2-7 and V is TRBV4-1; 7 nucleotides line up with TRBD1. Losses at the gene ends were 5 bases for V and 2 bases for J; bases not matched to a gene: 15. The CDR3 is made up of 17 amino acids. Germline CDR1 MGHRA, CDR2 YSYEKL. In DNA form, the CDR3 reads TGCGCCAGCAGCTTGAAGCCTCAAGGGACAGAGACCTACGAGCAGTACTTC. Its translation: CASSLKPQGTETYEQYF.

The V call is TRBV28, the J call TRBJ2-7; possible D gene TRBD2, 6 bases. The length of the CDR3 is 16 residues. V lost 6 bases and J 4 bases, leaving 22 bases between the germline ends. Germline V lookup: CDR1 MDHEN, CDR2 SYDVKM. This CDR3 reads CASRSARRERGYEQYF. The CDR3 nucleotides are TGTGCCAGCAGGTCAGCCCGACGGGAGAGAGGGTACGAGCAGTACTTC. Filled out from reference TRBV28 and TRBJ2-7, the complete variable domain reads DVKVTQSSRYLVKRTGEKVFLECVQDMDHENMFWYRQDPGLGLRLIYFSYDVKMKEKGDIPEGYSVSREKKERFSLILESASTNQTSMYLCASRSARRERGYEQYFGPGTRLTVT.

V and J are TRBV24-1 and TRBJ1-1; 9 bases are shared with TRBD1. The CDR3 loop spans 15 amino acids. V dropped 4 bases and J dropped 8; count of bases not matched to a gene: 10. CDR1 is KGHDR and CDR2 is SFDVKD in the germline V gene. The CDR3: CATSEPGQGTVEAFF. CDR3 bases: TGTGCCACCAGTGAACCGGGACAGGGAACAGTAGAAGCTTTCTTT.

The gene calls are TRBV24-1 and TRBJ2-3, with TRBD2 identical over 12 bases. This CDR3 contains 16 residues. The J segment lost 6 bases and the V segment lost 2 bases, leaving 5 bases of the junction unmatched. Germline V gene lookup returns CDR1 KGHDR and CDR2 SFDVKD. The CDR3 sequence is CATSDWTSGNVDTQYF. Here the CDR3 DNA reads TGTGCCACCAGTGATTGGACTAGCGGGAATGTTGATACGCAGTATTTT.

The J gene is TRBJ2-7, the V gene TRBV15, with D tentatively TRBD1 (6 bases). The CDR3 has 15 residues. V was clipped by 1 base and J by 3 bases, with 13 bases between them. The germline CDR1 and CDR2 sequences are LNHNV and YYDKDF (reference sequence). The CDR3 nucleotides read TGTGCCACCAGCAGAGGGGGCGGCAGGGGCTACGAGCAGTACTTC. Amino acid sequence: CATSRGGGRGYEQYF.

The rearrangement joins TRBV7-9 to TRBJ1-2, with no clear D. V was cut by 5 bases and J by 5 bases, with 9 bases left in between. CDR1 SEHNR and CDR2 FQNEAQ come from the germline V gene (reference sequence). This CDR3 contains 12 residues. CDR3: CASSRDFYGYTF. In DNA, the CDR3 is TGTGCCAGCAGCAGGGATTTTTATGGCTACACCTTC.

V is TRBV5-1 and J is TRBJ2-3; perhaps TRBD1 as D (5 bases). Trimming shortened V by 0 bases and J by 4 bases, and 6 bases separated the two germline ends. CDR1 and CDR2 (germline): SGHRS, YFSETQ. The CDR3 has 13 amino acids. The CDR3 sequence is CASSLEGADTQYF. Written as DNA, the CDR3 is TGCGCCAGCAGCTTGGAAGGGGCAGATACGCAGTATTTT.

Of note for this clone: One end of the junction does not line up with germline, which may come from a read error. This chain links TRBV14 with TRBJ1-1, with D maybe TRBD1 (5 bases). This CDR3 spans 13 amino acids. CDR1 SGHDN and CDR2 FVKESK come from the germline V gene. CDR3 protein: CASTQDRNTEAFF. Here the CDR3 DNA reads TGTGCCAGCACCCAAGACAGGAACACTGAAGCTTTCTTT.

This clone was counted only a few times. This same CDR3 is encoded by further DNA sequences in the sample. V and J are TRBV5-1 and TRBJ2-7; D is possibly TRBD2 (5 bases). CDR3 size: 13 residues. Germline CDR1 is SGHRS and CDR2 is YFSETQ. Trimming cost V 0 bases and J 3 bases, with 7 bases left between them. CDR3 bases: TGCGCCAGCAGCTTGGACGGACTCTACGAGCAGTACTTC. Translating it yields CASSLDGLYEQYF.

As regards this clone: The junction departs from germline at one end; a sequencing error may be responsible. CDR3: CASTLGQAESGNTIYF. DNA for the CDR3: TGTGCCAGCACCTTGGGACAGGCAGAATCTGGAAACACCATATATTTT. The V and J genes are TRBV5-5 and TRBJ1-3; 8 bases are a match to TRBD1. Germline V CDR1 and CDR2: SGHKS, YYEKEE (reference sequence). The CDR3 extends over 16 amino acids.

This rearrangement joins TRBV6-1 to TRBJ2-7; 7 bases map to TRBD2. Trimming removed 2 bases from V and 0 bases from J; junction bases left unmatched: 7. The CDR3 runs to 16 residues. Germline V CDR1 and CDR2: MNHNS, SASEGT. CDR3 sequence: CASSEMVAGGSYEQYF. The CDR3 nucleotides read TGTGCCAGCAGTGAAATGGTAGCGGGTGGCTCCTACGAGCAGTACTTC.

The rearrangement joins TRBV2 to TRBJ1-2; D is undetermined. V shed 0 bases and J shed 9 bases, with 17 bases lying between them. This CDR3 spans 15 amino acids. Germline loops: CDR1 SNHLY, CDR2 FYNNEI. In nucleotides, the CDR3 is TGTGCCAGCAGTGAAGCTTATTCGGCAGGCTCCCGCTACACCTTC. The encoded protein is CASSEAYSAGSRYTF. The variable domain in full, with the rest retrieved from reference TRBV2 and TRBJ1-2, is EPEVTQTPSHQVTQMGQEVILRCVPISNHLYFYWYRQILGQKVEFLVSFYNNEISEKSEIFDDQFSVERPDGSNFTLKIRSTKLEDSAMYFCASSEAYSAGSRYTFGSGTRLTVV.

CDR3 sequence (DNA): TGTGCCAGCAGCTCCACGGGCAATCAGCCCCAGCATTTT. Encoded protein: CASSSTGNQPQHF. The chain joins TRBV7-2 to TRBJ1-5; D unclear. The germline V gene encodes CDR1 SGHTA and CDR2 FQGNSA. There are 13 residues in the CDR3. V was shortened by 4 bases and J by 2 bases, with 6 bases between the two germline ends. Supplemented by reference TRBV7-2 and TRBJ1-5, the full variable domain reads GAGVSQSPSNKVTEKGKDVELRCDPISGHTALYWYRQSLGQGLEFLIYFQGNSAPDKSGLPSDRFSAERTGGSVSTLTIQRTQQEDSAVYLCASSSTGNQPQHFGDGTRLSIL.

This chain links TRBV27 with TRBJ1-1, with D possibly being TRBD1 (5 bases). In germline, CDR1 is MNHEY, CDR2 SMNVEV (reference sequence). The CDR3 is 13 residues long. The V end lost 3 bases, the J end lost 4 bases, and 9 bases lay between the germline ends. CDR3 residues: CASSFGGGTEAFF. In nucleotides, the CDR3 is TGTGCCAGCAGTTTTGGGGGAGGCACTGAAGCTTTCTTT.

The DNA of the CDR3 is TGTGCCAGTAGTATTTTTGGGGGAGGGGGTCCTAATGAGCAGTTCTTC. Translated: CASSIFGGGGPNEQFF. This sequence joins TRBV19 and TRBJ2-1, with D possibly being TRBD2 (7 bases). This CDR3 has 16 amino acids. CDR1 and CDR2 (germline): LNHDA, SQIVND (reference sequence). Trimming left V 3 bases short and J 7 bases short, with 19 bases between.

The rearrangement uses TRBV28 and TRBJ1-6; D possibly corresponds to TRBD1 (5 bases). V shed 2 bases and J shed 8 bases, with 10 bases lying between them. The CDR3 consists of 14 residues. The germline V gene encodes CDR1 MDHEN and CDR2 SYDVKM. The CDR3 coding sequence is TGTGCCAGCAGTTTAGACAGATTGTATTCACCCCTCCACTTT. Translating it yields CASSLDRLYSPLHF.

This sequence joins TRBV7-9 and TRBJ1-4, with a tentative D call TRBD1 (6 bases). CDR3 size: 17 residues. Trimming left V 1 base short and J 1 base short, with 13 bases between. Germline assignment: CDR1 SEHNR and CDR2 FQNEAQ (reference sequence). The CDR3 loop is CASSLVVTGETNEKLFF. CDR3 coding DNA: TGTGCCAGCAGCTTAGTGGTGACAGGCGAAACTAATGAAAAACTGTTTTTT.

This clone was observed once. The chain has TRBV24-1 and TRBJ1-1, with D possibly being TRBD1 (5 bases). CDR3 length: 13 amino acids. CDR1 KGHDR and CDR2 SFDVKD come from the germline V gene. V lost 6 bases and J lost 11, with 18 bases in between. The CDR3 is CATSPGHGGGAFF. The CDR3 DNA reads as TGTGCCACCAGTCCCGGACACGGCGGTGGTGCTTTCTTT.

The chain recombines TRBV24-1 with TRBJ1-1; no clear D. The CDR3 is 13 amino acids. Germline CDR1 is KGHDR and CDR2 is SFDVKD. V dropped 7 bases and J dropped 0 bases, with 8 bases sitting between them. The CDR3 sequence is CATRATVNTEAFF. The CDR3 bases are TGTGCCACCAGAGCAACAGTGAACACTGAAGCTTTCTTT.

The rearrangement joins TRBV19 to TRBJ1-5, with D perhaps TRBD1 (5 bases). In germline, CDR1 is LNHDA, CDR2 SQIVND (reference sequence). The CDR3 runs 15 residues. Trimming removed 3 bases from V and 5 bases from J, with 14 bases in between. CDR3 DNA: TGTGCCAGTAGTATCGGCAGGGCTAGGGATCAGCCCCAGCATTTT. This gives the protein CASSIGRARDQPQHF.

This chain uses TRBV11-3 with TRBJ2-3, with 7 nucleotides matching TRBD1. The CDR3 covers 18 residues. In germline, CDR1 is SGHNT, CDR2 YENEEA. J was trimmed by 4 bases and V by 0 bases; bases with no gene match: 13. CDR3 loop: CASSLDSAGGRSSDTQYF. The CDR3 coding sequence is TGTGCCAGCAGCTTAGATTCGGCAGGGGGACGAAGTTCAGATACGCAGTATTTT.

The chain combines TRBV19 with TRBJ1-4, with D uncertain. The germline gives CDR1 LNHDA, CDR2 SQIVND (reference sequence). This CDR3 region has 13 residues. V lost 5 bases and J 4 bases, leaving 8 bases between the germline ends. CDR3: CASSGQDNEKLFF. CDR3 nucleotides: TGTGCCAGTAGTGGGCAGGATAATGAAAAACTGTTTTTT.

The chain employs TRBV6-1 and TRBJ1-5; unclear D gene. The CDR3 runs to 19 residues. Germline CDR1 reads MNHNS; CDR2 reads SASEGT. V was pared by 0 bases and J by 1 base, with 19 bases between. Here the CDR3 DNA reads TGTGCCAGCAGTGAAGCCAACACATCTCCCGTATACAGCAATCAGCCCCAGCATTTT. It translates to CASSEANTSPVYSNQPQHF.

The V gene is TRBV7-9, the J gene TRBJ2-1, with TRBD2 identical over 9 bases. The CDR3 covers 17 residues. Unmatched junction bases numbered 15, after V lost 3 bases and J lost 9 bases. The germline V gene encodes CDR1 SEHNR and CDR2 FQNEAQ (reference sequence). The CDR3 sequence: CASSFEILAGTTIEQFF. CDR3 DNA: TGTGCCAGCAGCTTTGAAATCCTAGCGGGAACGACGATTGAGCAGTTCTTC.

This rearrangement joins TRBV28 to TRBJ2-5, with D possibly TRBD1 on 8 matching bases. Germline lookup yields CDR1 MDHEN and CDR2 SYDVKM. Trimming stripped 6 bases from V and 5 bases from J, with 25 bases between. There are 17 residues in the CDR3. The CDR3 DNA is TGTGCCAGCAGCCTCGACAGGGGACTACGGCTTAGGGAGACCCAGTACTTC. Translation gives CASSLDRGLRLRETQYF.

In DNA, the CDR3 is TGTGCCAGCAGTCCTATGCGGGGGGGGTTCACTGAAGCTTTCTTT. Residues: CASSPMRGGFTEAFF. J is TRBJ1-1 and V is TRBV27; D may be TRBD1 (5 bases). Germline values: CDR1 MNHEY, CDR2 SMNVEV (reference sequence). V lost 5 bases and J 4 bases, leaving 17 bases between the germline ends. The CDR3 runs 15 residues.

The rearrangement joins TRBV2 to TRBJ2-2, with D maybe TRBD2 (6 bases). V was clipped by 7 bases and J by 4 bases, with 16 bases between them. CDR1 is SNHLY and CDR2 is FYNNEI in the germline V gene. This CDR3 spans 15 amino acids. The CDR3 reads CASTAGTSGTGELFF. The CDR3 DNA reads TGTGCCAGCACCGCGGGAACGTCGGGCACCGGGGAGCTGTTTTTT.

DNA for the CDR3: TGTGCCACTCAGGAGGGGGGGCCAGGGGCAGATACGCAGTATTTT. It is translated as CATQEGGPGADTQYF. The rearrangement joins TRBV24-1 to TRBJ2-3, with D perhaps matching TRBD2 (7 bases). Germline loops: CDR1 KGHDR, CDR2 SFDVKD. Deletions cut 10 bases from V and 4 bases from J, with 20 bases between. The CDR3 loop spans 15 amino acids.